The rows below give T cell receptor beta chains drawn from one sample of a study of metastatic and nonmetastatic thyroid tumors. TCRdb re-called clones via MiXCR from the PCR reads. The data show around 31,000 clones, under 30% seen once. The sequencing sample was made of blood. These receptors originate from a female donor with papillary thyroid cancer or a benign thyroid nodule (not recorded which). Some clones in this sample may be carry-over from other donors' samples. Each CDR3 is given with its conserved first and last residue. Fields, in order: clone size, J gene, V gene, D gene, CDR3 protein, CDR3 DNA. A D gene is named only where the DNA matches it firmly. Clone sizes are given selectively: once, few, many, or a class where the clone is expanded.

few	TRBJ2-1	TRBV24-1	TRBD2	CATSGQAGGENEQFF	TGTGCCACCAGTGGACAAGCGGGAGGGGAGAATGAGCAGTTCTTC
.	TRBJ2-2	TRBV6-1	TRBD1	CASIPGQGTVWTGELFF	TGTGCCAGCATCCCGGGACAGGGAACGGTTTGGACCGGGGAGCTGTTTTTT
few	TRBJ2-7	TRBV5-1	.	CASSDLLVGSSPNEQYF	TGCGCCAGCAGCGATCTCCTGGTGGGGAGTTCCCCCAACGAGCAGTACTTC
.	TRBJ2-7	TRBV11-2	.	CASTLTGALEQYF	TGTGCCAGCACCTTGACAGGAGCCTTGGAGCAGTACTTC
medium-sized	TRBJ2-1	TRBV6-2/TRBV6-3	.	CASRDSSYNEQFF	TGTGCCAGCAGGGACAGCTCCTACAATGAGCAGTTCTTC
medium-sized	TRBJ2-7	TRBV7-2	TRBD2	CASSLGGGISYEQYF	TGTGCCAGCAGCTTAGGGGGGGGGATCTCCTACGAGCAGTACTTC
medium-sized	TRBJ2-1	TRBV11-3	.	CASSLEWTESFF	TGTGCCAGCAGCTTAGAATGGACCGAATCTTTCTTC
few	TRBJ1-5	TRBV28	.	CASSSLFWSGEDQPQHF	TGTGCCAGCAGTTCGCTTTTTTGGTCAGGGGAGGATCAGCCCCAGCATTTT
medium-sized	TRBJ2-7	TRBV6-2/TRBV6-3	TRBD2	CASSATGLAGTYEQYF	TGTGCCAGCAGTGCCACGGGACTAGCGGGAACCTACGAGCAGTACTTC
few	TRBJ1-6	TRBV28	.	CASSFAPRTQNSPLHF	TGTGCCAGCAGTTTCGCCCCCCGGACCCAAAATTCACCCCTCCACTTT
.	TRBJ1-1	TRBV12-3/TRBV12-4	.	CASSLLGAGTEAFF	TGTGCCAGCAGTTTATTGGGGGCGGGGACTGAAGCTTTCTTT
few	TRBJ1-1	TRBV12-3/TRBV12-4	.	CASNPSGFYTEAFF	TGTGCCAGCAACCCATCGGGGTTTTACACTGAAGCTTTCTTT
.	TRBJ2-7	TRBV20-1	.	CSARDRLVSYEQYF	TGCAGTGCTAGAGATAGACTGGTATCCTACGAGCAGTACTTC
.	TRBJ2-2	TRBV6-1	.	CASSPRQRTGELFF	TGTGCCAGCAGTCCTAGACAGCGCACCGGGGAGCTGTTTTTT
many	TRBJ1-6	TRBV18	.	CASSPTGLSNSPLHF	TGTGCCAGCTCACCAACAGGGTTGAGTAATTCACCCCTCCACTTT
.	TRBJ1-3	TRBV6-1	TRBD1	CASSLTRTGPTGNTIYF	TGTGCCTCTTCATTAACCCGGACAGGTCCAACTGGAAACACCATATATTTT
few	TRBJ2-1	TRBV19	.	CASTGSGEQFF	TGTGCCAGCACAGGGTCCGGGGAGCAGTTCTTC
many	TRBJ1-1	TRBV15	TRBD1	CATSRDQGAGTEAFF	TGTGCCACCAGCAGAGATCAGGGGGCTGGCACTGAAGCTTTCTTT
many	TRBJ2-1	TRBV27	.	CASSFKGVRGEQFF	TGTGCCAGCAGTTTTAAGGGGGTGAGAGGGGAGCAGTTCTTC
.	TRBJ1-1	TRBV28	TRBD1	CASSLSQGVRAEAFF	TGTGCCAGCAGTTTATCACAGGGGGTGAGGGCTGAAGCTTTCTTT
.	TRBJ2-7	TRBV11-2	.	CASSKGRTRGTYEQYF	TGTGCCAGCAGCAAGGGGCGCACGAGAGGGACCTACGAGCAGTACTTC
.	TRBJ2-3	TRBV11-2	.	CASSLEGFVDTQYF	TGTGCCAGCAGCTTAGAGGGGTTCGTGGATACGCAGTATTTT
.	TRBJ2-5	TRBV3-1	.	CASSRTLRDETQYF	TGTGCCAGCAGCCGGACTTTGAGGGATGAGACCCAGTACTTC
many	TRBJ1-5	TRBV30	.	CALRQGAQPQHF	TGTGCCCTCCGGCAGGGTGCCCAGCCCCAGCATTTT
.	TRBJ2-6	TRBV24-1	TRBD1	CATSAGGQGLPGANVLTF	TGTGCCACCAGTGCCGGGGGACAGGGGCTTCCTGGGGCCAACGTCCTGACTTTC
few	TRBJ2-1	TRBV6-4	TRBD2	CAGAGPYNEQFF	TGTGCCGGAGCGGGGCCCTACAATGAGCAGTTCTTC
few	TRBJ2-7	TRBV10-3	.	CASASQGNYEQYF	TGTGCCAGCGCCAGCCAGGGGAACTACGAGCAGTACTTC
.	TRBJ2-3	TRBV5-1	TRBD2	CASSSSSGGVTDTQYF	TGCGCCAGCAGCAGCTCTAGCGGGGGAGTCACAGATACGCAGTATTTT
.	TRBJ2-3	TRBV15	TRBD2	CATSGSRSGASTDTQYF	TGTGCCACCAGCGGGTCCCGGAGCGGGGCTAGCACAGATACGCAGTATTTT
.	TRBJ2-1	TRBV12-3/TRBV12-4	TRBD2	CASSLARGVYNEQFF	TGTGCCAGCAGTTTAGCGCGGGGGGTATACAATGAGCAGTTCTTC
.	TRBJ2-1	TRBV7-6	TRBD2	CASSPGLDGQFF	TGTGCCAGCAGCCCTGGACTAGACGGGCAGTTCTTC
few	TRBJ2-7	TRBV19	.	CASSVGNEQYF	TGTGCCAGTAGTGTGGGGAACGAGCAGTACTTC
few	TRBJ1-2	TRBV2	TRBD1	CASTRTGGNYGYTF	TGTGCCAGCACCAGGACAGGGGGAAACTATGGCTACACCTTC
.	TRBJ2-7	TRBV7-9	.	CASATPGVGEQYF	TGTGCCAGCGCAACGCCTGGGGTGGGCGAGCAGTACTTC
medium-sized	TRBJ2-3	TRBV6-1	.	CASRQGSTDTQYF	TGTGCCAGCAGGCAAGGGAGCACAGATACGCAGTATTTT
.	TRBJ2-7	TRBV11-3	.	CATKPNGVAEDYEQYF	TGTGCCACAAAGCCAAACGGAGTAGCGGAAGACTACGAGCAGTACTTC
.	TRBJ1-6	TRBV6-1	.	CASSGSSYNSPLHF	TGTGCCAGCTCAGGGAGCTCCTATAATTCACCCCTCCACTTT
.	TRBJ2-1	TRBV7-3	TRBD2	CASSLGRTSHEQFF	TGTGCCAGCAGCTTAGGGCGGACTAGCCATGAGCAGTTCTTC
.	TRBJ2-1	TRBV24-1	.	CATSDSLGVSYNEQFF	TGTGCCACCAGTGACTCCCTAGGGGTCTCCTACAATGAGCAGTTCTTC
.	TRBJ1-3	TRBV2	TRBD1	CASSDPGQGRNTIYF	TGTGCCAGCAGTGACCCCGGACAGGGACGGAACACCATATATTTT
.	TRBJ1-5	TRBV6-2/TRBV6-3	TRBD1	CASSYSIPGTGGQPQHF	TGTGCCAGCAGTTACTCGATTCCCGGGACAGGCGGTCAGCCCCAGCATTTT
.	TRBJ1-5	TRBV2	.	CASSVRVGSNQPQHF	TGTGCCAGCAGTGTTAGGGTAGGGAGCAATCAGCCCCAGCATTTT
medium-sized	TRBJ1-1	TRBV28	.	CASSPGFVGRGAFF	TGTGCCAGCAGTCCGGGATTCGTGGGGCGCGGGGCTTTCTTT
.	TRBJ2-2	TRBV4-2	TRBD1	CASSRGLGQGDTGELFF	TGTGCCAGCAGCCGGGGGTTAGGACAGGGTGATACCGGGGAGCTGTTTTTT
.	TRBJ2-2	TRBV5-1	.	CASTWQGGRTGELFF	TGCGCCAGCACATGGCAGGGGGGTAGAACCGGGGAGCTGTTTTTT
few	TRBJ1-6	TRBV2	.	CASSGDSPLHF	TGTGCCAGCAGCGGGGATTCACCCCTCCACTTT
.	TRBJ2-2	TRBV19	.	CASSILGDGELFF	TGTGCCAGTAGTATCTTGGGGGACGGGGAGCTGTTTTTT
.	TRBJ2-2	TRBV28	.	CASSLPLWVTGELFF	TGTGCCAGCAGTTTGCCCCTCTGGGTTACCGGGGAGCTGTTTTTT
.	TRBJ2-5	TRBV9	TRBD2	CASSATSGSSLAETQYF	TGTGCCAGCAGCGCGACTAGCGGGAGTAGTCTAGCGGAGACCCAGTACTTC
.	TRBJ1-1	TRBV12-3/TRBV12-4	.	CATIQGTEAFF	TGTGCCACCATTCAGGGGACTGAAGCTTTCTTT
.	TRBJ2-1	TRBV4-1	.	CASSHPHRQGGYNEQFF	TGCGCCAGCAGCCATCCCCACCGGCAGGGTGGGTACAATGAGCAGTTCTTC
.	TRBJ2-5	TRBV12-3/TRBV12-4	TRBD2	CASSLATSGLETQYF	TGTGCCAGCAGTTTGGCAACTAGCGGGTTAGAGACCCAGTACTTC
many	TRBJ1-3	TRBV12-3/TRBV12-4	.	CASIGLGGGGQNGNTIYF	TGTGCCAGCATAGGGCTGGGTGGCGGGGGGCAGAATGGAAACACCATATATTTT
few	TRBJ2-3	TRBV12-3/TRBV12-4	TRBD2	CASSRTRWDTQYF	TGTGCCAGCAGTCGGACTAGGTGGGATACGCAGTATTTT
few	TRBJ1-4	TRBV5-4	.	CASSLGRVGVNEKLFF	TGTGCCAGCAGCTTGGGCAGGGTGGGAGTTAATGAAAAACTGTTTTTT
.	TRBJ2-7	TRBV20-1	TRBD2	CSARVSGRAGYEQYF	TGCAGTGCTAGAGTTAGCGGGAGGGCGGGATACGAGCAGTACTTC
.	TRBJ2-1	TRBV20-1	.	CSARGFYYNEQFF	TGCAGTGCTAGAGGTTTCTATTACAATGAGCAGTTCTTC
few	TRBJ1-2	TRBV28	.	CASSRSNYGYTF	TGTGCCAGCAGCCGAAGCAATTATGGCTACACCTTC
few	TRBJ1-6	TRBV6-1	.	CASSLRPPLHF	TGTGCCAGCAGCCTCCGGCCACCCCTCCACTTT